This is a list of T cell receptor beta chains from one sample in a study of T cell responses to AZD1222 COVID-19 vaccine. The repertoire was sequenced with immunoSEQ multiplex PCR; TCRdb's copy has only in-frame clones and lacks some. The table lists around 100,000 clones, about 93% of them singletons. The sequencing used peripheral blood, collected on day 0 of AZD1222 vaccination. The receptors here all came from an adult in good health. The CDR3 runs from the conserved cysteine through the conserved F or W. D genes are given only for firm matches. Clone size, where shown, is once, few, many, or a class for clones that have expanded.

V gene	D gene	clone size	J gene	CDR3 DNA	CDR3 protein
TRBV2	-	once	TRBJ1-3	TGTGCCTTTGGTGAGCGGGTATACTCTGGAAACACCATATATTTT	CAFGERVYSGNTIYF
TRBV28	-	-	TRBJ1-2	TGTGCCAGCAGTATGGGGACTAACTATGGCTACACCTTC	CASSMGTNYGYTF
TRBV6-5	TRBD1	-	TRBJ1-1	TGTGCCAGCACCAGACAGGGTGAAGCTTTCTTT	CASTRQGEAFF
TRBV7-9	-	-	TRBJ1-4	TGTGCCAGCACCTCGGGCAGTTTCTTTGAAAAACTGTTTTTT	CASTSGSFFEKLFF
TRBV2	-	-	TRBJ2-3	TGTGCCAGCACCCGAGGCGGGAGCACAGATACGCAGTATTTT	CASTRGGSTDTQYF
TRBV19	-	few	TRBJ2-2	TGTGCCAGTAGTATAGGGCAGGGAGATGACACCGGGGAGCTGTTTTTT	CASSIGQGDDTGELFF
TRBV28	TRBD2	-	TRBJ2-1	TGTGCCAGCAGTCTCCCGGGACTAGCGGTCTACAATGAGCAGTTCTTC	CASSLPGLAVYNEQFF
TRBV6-5	TRBD1	-	TRBJ1-5	TGTGCCAGCAGCCGCACAGGGGATCAGCCCCAGCATTTT	CASSRTGDQPQHF
TRBV5-6	TRBD1	-	TRBJ1-5	TGTGCCAGCAGCCACAAGGACAGGGTAAAACAGCCCCAGCATTTT	CASSHKDRVKQPQHF
TRBV19	TRBD1	-	TRBJ1-4	TGTGCCGGCCGAAGAACCGGGACAGGGGACGAAAAACTGTTTTTT	CAGRRTGTGDEKLFF
TRBV5-6	-	-	TRBJ1-2	TGTGCCAGCAGCTACAGACAGGCGCCTAACTATGGCTACACCTTC	CASSYRQAPNYGYTF
TRBV28	-	-	TRBJ1-1	TGTGCCACCGGGGACACAATGAACACTGAAGCTTTCTTT	CATGDTMNTEAFF
TRBV19	-	once	TRBJ1-2	TGTGCCAGTAGTTTTACACAGGGAGATCTATATGGCTACACCTTC	CASSFTQGDLYGYTF
TRBV19	TRBD2	-	TRBJ2-1	TGTGCCAGTGGACTAGCGGAACCCTACAATGAGCAGTTCTTC	CASGLAEPYNEQFF
TRBV19	-	-	TRBJ2-5	TGTGCCAGTAGTAATCCAGGGTTGGGGGAGACCCAGTACTTC	CASSNPGLGETQYF
TRBV18	-	-	TRBJ1-1	TGTGCCAGCTCCGTTGGGGGGAACACTGAAGCTTTCTTT	CASSVGGNTEAFF
TRBV9	TRBD2	-	TRBJ2-1	TGTGCCAGCAGCGTAGGTTGGGCGGGGGTATACAATGAGCAGTTCTTC	CASSVGWAGVYNEQFF
TRBV6-5	-	-	TRBJ1-2	TGTGCCAGCTCCCGGGGGCCTTCGAACTATGGCTACACCTTC	CASSRGPSNYGYTF
TRBV2	-	-	TRBJ1-2	TGTGCCAGCAAATGGGGGAACTATGGCTACACCTTC	CASKWGNYGYTF
TRBV6-1	-	-	TRBJ2-6	TGTGCCAGCAGTGAAGGGGATGGGGCCAACGTCCTGACTTTC	CASSEGDGANVLTF
TRBV5-1	-	-	TRBJ1-4	TGCGCCAGCAGCTTGGGGGCAGGCCCTGGAAAACTGTTTTTT	CASSLGAGPGKLFF
TRBV10-2	-	-	TRBJ1-6	TGCGCCAGCACGCTTGGTGGGACTCTCCACTTT	CASTLGGTLHF
TRBV5-4	-	-	TRBJ1-3	TGTGCCAGCAGCCTTGGGTCGGGCTCTGGAAACACCATATATTTT	CASSLGSGSGNTIYF
TRBV28	TRBD2	-	TRBJ2-2	TGTGCCAGCAGCCTTGGGACTAGCGGGAGGGCCGACACCGGGGAGCTGTTTTTT	CASSLGTSGRADTGELFF
TRBV5-4	-	-	TRBJ2-7	TGTGCCAGCAGCTTGGGGGGGCCTATTTCCTACGAGCAGTACTTC	CASSLGGPISYEQYF
TRBV13	-	once	TRBJ1-6	TGTGCCAGCAGCCCCGCAGGGTGGAAGACCTATAATTCACCCCTCCACTTT	CASSPAGWKTYNSPLHF
TRBV13	-	-	TRBJ1-2	TGTGCCAGCAGCTTAGGGACCAACTATGGCTACACCTTC	CASSLGTNYGYTF
TRBV7-9	-	-	TRBJ1-1	TGTGCCAGCAGCTTAGTGACGGGCTCTGAAGCTTTCTTT	CASSLVTGSEAFF
TRBV5-1	-	-	TRBJ2-7	TGCGCCAGCAGCTTGAACGTCGCAGGGGCCTCGGACTACGAGCAGTACTTC	CASSLNVAGASDYEQYF
TRBV18	TRBD2	-	TRBJ2-1	TGTGCCAGCTCACCAATAACTAGCGGGGGTCCCGAGCAGTTCTTC	CASSPITSGGPEQFF
TRBV23-1	TRBD1	-	TRBJ2-1	TGCGCCAGCAGTCAATCTAAGGACAGGGATGAGCAGTTCTTC	CASSQSKDRDEQFF
TRBV18	-	-	TRBJ2-3	TGTGCCAGCTCAGACAGAGGCTCTAGCACAGATACGCAGTATTTT	CASSDRGSSTDTQYF
TRBV4-3	TRBD1	-	TRBJ1-1	TGCGCCAGCAGCCCCCAGACCGGGACAGGCACTGAAGCTTTCTTT	CASSPQTGTGTEAFF
TRBV10-2	-	-	TRBJ2-7	TGCGCCAGCAGTGAGTTGAAACCAAACTACGAGCAGTACTTC	CASSELKPNYEQYF
TRBV5-6	TRBD2	-	TRBJ2-3	TGTGCCAGCAGCCCGCGGACTAGCGGGAGCGCAGATACGCAGTATTTT	CASSPRTSGSADTQYF
TRBV16	-	few	TRBJ2-2	TGTGCCAGCAGCCCATTCAGGGACACCGGGGAGCTGTTTTTT	CASSPFRDTGELFF
TRBV4-3	TRBD1	-	TRBJ1-5	TGCGCCAGCAGCCAAGTAACAGGGGGGCAGCCCCAGCATTTT	CASSQVTGGQPQHF
TRBV27	TRBD1	once	TRBJ2-7	TGTGCCAGCAGTTTAACAGGGGGTGAGCAGTACTTC	CASSLTGGEQYF
TRBV30	-	-	TRBJ1-5	TGTGCCTGGGGGACCGGGACAAGCAATCAGCCCCAGCATTTT	CAWGTGTSNQPQHF
TRBV6-6	TRBD1	-	TRBJ1-6	TGTGCCAGCAGTCAGCGGACAGGGGGAAAATTTAATAATTCACCCCTCCACTTT	CASSQRTGGKFNNSPLHF
TRBV6-2/TRBV6-3	-	-	TRBJ1-1	TGTGCCAGCAGTTACCCGAGAACAGGGTTAGGCACTGAAGCTTTCTTT	CASSYPRTGLGTEAFF